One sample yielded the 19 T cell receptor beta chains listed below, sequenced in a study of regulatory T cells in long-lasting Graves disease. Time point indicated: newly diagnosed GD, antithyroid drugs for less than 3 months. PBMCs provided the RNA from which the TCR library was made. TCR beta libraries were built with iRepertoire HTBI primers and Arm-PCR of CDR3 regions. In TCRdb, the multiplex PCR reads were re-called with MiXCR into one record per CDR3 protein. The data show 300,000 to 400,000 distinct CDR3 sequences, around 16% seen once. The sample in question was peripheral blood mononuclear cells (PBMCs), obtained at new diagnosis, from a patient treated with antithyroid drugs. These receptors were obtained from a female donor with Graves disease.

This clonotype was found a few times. Here the CDR3 reads CASSQHYLAGSSYEQYF. In DNA form, the CDR3 reads TGCGCCAGCAGCCAACACTATCTAGCGGGGAGCTCCTACGAGCAGTACTTC. The chain recombines TRBV4-3 with TRBJ2-7, with 9 bases that match TRBD2. Germline CDR1 and CDR2: LGHNA and YSLEER. V lost 2 bases, J lost 0 bases, and 8 bases stayed unmatched. CDR3 size: 17 residues.

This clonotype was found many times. The CDR3: CSAPPPLLGGGTEAFF. Here the CDR3 DNA reads TGCAGTGCTCCTCCCCCCCTCCTAGGTGGGGGGACTGAAGCTTTCTTT. The V gene is TRBV20-1, the J gene TRBJ1-1; the D gene is possibly TRBD1 (5 bases). Trimming removed 5 bases from V and 5 bases from J, with 24 bases in between. The germline CDR1 and CDR2 sequences are DFQATT and SNEGSKA (reference sequence). The CDR3 extends over 16 amino acids.

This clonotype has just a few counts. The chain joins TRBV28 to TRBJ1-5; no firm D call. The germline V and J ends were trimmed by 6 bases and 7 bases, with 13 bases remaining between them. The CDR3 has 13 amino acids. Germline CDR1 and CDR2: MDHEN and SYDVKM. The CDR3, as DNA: TGTGCCAGCAGCTTAGCGAGGCTGCAGCCCCAGCATTTT. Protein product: CASSLARLQPQHF.

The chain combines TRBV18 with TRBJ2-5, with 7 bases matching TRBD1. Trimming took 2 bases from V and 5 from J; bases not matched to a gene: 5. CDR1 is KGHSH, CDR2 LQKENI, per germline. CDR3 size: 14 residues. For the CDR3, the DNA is TGTGCCAGCTCACCAAGTGAGGGGGCGGAGACCCAGTACTTC. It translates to CASSPSEGAETQYF.

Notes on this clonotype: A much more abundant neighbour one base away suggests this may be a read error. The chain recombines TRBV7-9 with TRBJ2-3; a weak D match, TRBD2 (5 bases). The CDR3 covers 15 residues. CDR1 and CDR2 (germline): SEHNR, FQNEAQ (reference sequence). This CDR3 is CARSGSGTSTDTQYF. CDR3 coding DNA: TGTGCCCGCAGCGGCTCTGGAACTAGCACAGATACGCAGTATTTT.

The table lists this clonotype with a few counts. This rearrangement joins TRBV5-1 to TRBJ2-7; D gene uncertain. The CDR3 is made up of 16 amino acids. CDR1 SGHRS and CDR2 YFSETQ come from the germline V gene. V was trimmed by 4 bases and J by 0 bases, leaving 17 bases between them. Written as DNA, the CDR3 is TGCGCCAGCAGCCCCAGCGCATTGTACTCCTCCTACGAGCAGTACTTC. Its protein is CASSPSALYSSYEQYF.

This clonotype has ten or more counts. The CDR3 protein is CASNGQGVIEQYF. The CDR3 nucleotides read TGTGCCAGCAACGGACAGGGGGTAATCGAGCAGTACTTC. The chain recombines TRBV6-1 with TRBJ2-7; 10 nucleotides match TRBD1. Unmatched junction bases numbered 6, after V lost 7 bases and J lost 6 bases. Germline V lookup: CDR1 MNHNS, CDR2 SASEGT. The CDR3 runs to 13 residues.

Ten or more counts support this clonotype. CDR3 loop: CASSLEQEGTEAFF. In DNA form, the CDR3 reads TGTGCCAGCAGCTTAGAACAGGAGGGGACTGAAGCTTTCTTT. V and J are TRBV7-6 and TRBJ1-1; possibly TRBD1 for D (5 bases). V lost 1 base to trimming and J lost 5 bases, with 11 bases between them. This CDR3 is built from 14 residues. Per the germline V gene, CDR1 is SGHVS and CDR2 is FNYEAQ.

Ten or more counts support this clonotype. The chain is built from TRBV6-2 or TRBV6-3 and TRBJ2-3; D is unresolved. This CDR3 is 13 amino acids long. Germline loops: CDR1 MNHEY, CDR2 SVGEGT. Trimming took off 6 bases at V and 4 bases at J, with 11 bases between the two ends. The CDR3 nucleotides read TGTGCCAGCAGGCTAAGGTCCCCAGATACGCAGTATTTT. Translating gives CASRLRSPDTQYF.

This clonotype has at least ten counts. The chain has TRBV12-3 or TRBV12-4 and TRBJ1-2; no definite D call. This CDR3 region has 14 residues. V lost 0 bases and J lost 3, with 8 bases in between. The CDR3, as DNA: TGTGCCAGCAGTTTAGCGCCGGGATACTATGGCTACACCTTC. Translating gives CASSLAPGYYGYTF.

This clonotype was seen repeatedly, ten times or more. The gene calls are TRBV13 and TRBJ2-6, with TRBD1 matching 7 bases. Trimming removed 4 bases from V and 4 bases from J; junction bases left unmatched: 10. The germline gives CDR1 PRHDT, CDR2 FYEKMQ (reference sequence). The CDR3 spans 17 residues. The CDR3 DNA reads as TGTGCCAGCAGCTCCCATGAGGGGGCGATCGGGGCCAACGTCCTGACTTTC. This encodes CASSSHEGAIGANVLTF.

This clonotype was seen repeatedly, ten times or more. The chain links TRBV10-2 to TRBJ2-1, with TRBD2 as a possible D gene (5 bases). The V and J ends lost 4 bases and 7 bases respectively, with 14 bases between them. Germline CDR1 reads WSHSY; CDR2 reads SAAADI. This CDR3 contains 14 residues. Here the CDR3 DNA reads TGCGCCAGCAGTGTCACTAGTTCTAAGAATGAGCAGTTCTTC. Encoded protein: CASSVTSSKNEQFF.

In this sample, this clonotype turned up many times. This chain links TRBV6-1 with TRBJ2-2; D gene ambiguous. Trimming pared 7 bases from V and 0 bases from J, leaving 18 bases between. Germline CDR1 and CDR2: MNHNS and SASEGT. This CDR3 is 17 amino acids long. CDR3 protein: CASTRRVGPANTGELFF. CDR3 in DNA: TGTGCCAGCACCCGACGCGTAGGCCCCGCGAACACCGGGGAGCTGTTTTTT.

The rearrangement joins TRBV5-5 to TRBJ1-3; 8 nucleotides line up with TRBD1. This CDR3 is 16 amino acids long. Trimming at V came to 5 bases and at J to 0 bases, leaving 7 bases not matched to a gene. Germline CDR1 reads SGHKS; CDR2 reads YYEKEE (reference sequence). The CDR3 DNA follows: TGTGCCAGCAGTCAAGGGACAGGAGACTCTGGAAACACCATATATTTT. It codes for CASSQGTGDSGNTIYF.

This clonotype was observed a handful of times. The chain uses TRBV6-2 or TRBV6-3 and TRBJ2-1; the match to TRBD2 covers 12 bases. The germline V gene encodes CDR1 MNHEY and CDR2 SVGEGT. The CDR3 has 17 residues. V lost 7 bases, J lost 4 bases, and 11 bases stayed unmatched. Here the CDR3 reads CASKVPGTSGSYNEQFF. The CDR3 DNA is TGTGCCAGCAAGGTCCCCGGGACTAGCGGGTCATACAATGAGCAGTTCTTC.

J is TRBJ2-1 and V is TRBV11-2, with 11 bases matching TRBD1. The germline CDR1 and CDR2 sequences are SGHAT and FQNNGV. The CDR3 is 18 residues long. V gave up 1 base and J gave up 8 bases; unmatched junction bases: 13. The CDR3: CASSLASSRDRGFDEQFF. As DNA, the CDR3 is TGTGCCAGCAGCTTAGCTTCTAGTCGGGACAGGGGGTTCGATGAGCAGTTCTTC.

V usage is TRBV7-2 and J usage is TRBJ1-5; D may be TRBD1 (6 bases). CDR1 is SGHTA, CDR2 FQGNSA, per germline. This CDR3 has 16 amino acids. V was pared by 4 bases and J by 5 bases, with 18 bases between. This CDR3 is CASSSETGPWDQPQHF. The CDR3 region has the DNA TGTGCCAGCAGCTCGGAGACAGGTCCCTGGGATCAGCCCCAGCATTTT.

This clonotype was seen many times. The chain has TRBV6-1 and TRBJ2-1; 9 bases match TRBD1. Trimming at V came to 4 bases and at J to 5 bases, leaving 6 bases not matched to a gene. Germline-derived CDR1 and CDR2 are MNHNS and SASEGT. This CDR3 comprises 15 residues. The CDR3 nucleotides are TGTGCCAGCAGTGTTAGGGACAGGGTCCACAATGAGCAGTTCTTC. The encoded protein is CASSVRDRVHNEQFF.

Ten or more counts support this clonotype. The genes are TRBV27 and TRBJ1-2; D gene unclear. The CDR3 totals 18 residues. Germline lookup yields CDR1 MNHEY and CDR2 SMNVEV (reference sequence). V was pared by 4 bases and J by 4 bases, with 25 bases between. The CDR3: CASSSTLPDRWIPYGYTF. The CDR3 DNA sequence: TGTGCCAGCAGTTCTACGCTTCCGGACCGATGGATCCCCTATGGCTACACCTTC.